A selection of T cell receptor beta chains follows, all from one sample in a study of T-cell memory formation after mild COVID-19. TCRdb re-analysed the 5' RACE reads in MiXCR, keeping a single row per CDR3 protein. The table shows 140,000 to 150,000 distinct CDR3 sequences, with roughly 6.2% occurring only once. Sequencing was performed on PBMCs or a T cell subset sorted from them (not recorded which). Receptors were obtained from an adult woman who had mild COVID-19 (a few samples of this study predate the infection). Cell type and time point are not known. CDR3s leave out the opening cysteine and the closing phenylalanine or tryptophan. D genes are given only for firm matches.

d_call,j_call,v_call,cdr3_aa
.,TRBJ1-1,TRBV29-1,SVERANTEAF
.,TRBJ1-5,TRBV30,AWSVQQAGTQH
.,TRBJ2-7,TRBV12-3/TRBV12-4,ASSWVLSSYEQY
TRBD1,TRBJ1-1,TRBV12-3/TRBV12-4,ASSPRDSSNTEAF
.,TRBJ2-3,TRBV29-1,SVAGTVRGETDTQY
.,TRBJ2-4,TRBV7-9,ASSLGGGAQNIQY
TRBD1,TRBJ1-5,TRBV30,AWSLSGQGNQPQH
.,TRBJ1-2,TRBV5-4,ASSLQNYGYT
.,TRBJ2-2,TRBV7-9,ASSFGVNTGELF
TRBD1,TRBJ1-3,TRBV7-3,ASGDRAGNTIY
.,TRBJ1-1,TRBV20-1,SAREGHKNTEAF
.,TRBJ2-1,TRBV5-1,ASSLAETYNEQF
.,TRBJ2-6,TRBV12-3/TRBV12-4,ASKLGQAASGANVLT
TRBD1,TRBJ1-6,TRBV7-2,ASSATGTVSPLH
.,TRBJ1-1,TRBV7-2,ASSRPDRRTEAF
.,TRBJ1-6,TRBV6-5,ASRLGQLNSPLH
.,TRBJ2-7,TRBV6-5,ASSSTWYEQY
.,TRBJ2-3,TRBV3-1,ASSRGLLRGDTQY
TRBD2,TRBJ2-1,TRBV5-1,ASSLEGRLAVYNEQF
.,TRBJ2-3,TRBV7-3,ASSQTGTDTQY
.,TRBJ1-3,TRBV2,ASGRDYSGNTIY
TRBD1,TRBJ2-2,TRBV24-1,ATSDPGQGKTGELF
.,TRBJ1-1,TRBV4-3,ASSQESHTEAF
TRBD2,TRBJ2-7,TRBV27,ASSLYGGINYEQY
TRBD2,TRBJ2-1,TRBV4-2,ASSQEPSGRAGNEQF
TRBD1,TRBJ2-7,TRBV20-1,SALRDSSYEQY
.,TRBJ2-7,TRBV7-2,ASSFSWAYEQY
TRBD1,TRBJ1-4,TRBV6-5,ASNLYRGRREKLF
TRBD1,TRBJ2-3,TRBV5-1,ASSLGQGFDTQY
.,TRBJ2-7,TRBV7-8,ASSLAGRGYEQY
.,TRBJ2-1,TRBV24-1,ATSDRRPWFENEQF
.,TRBJ2-7,TRBV6-1,ASSLGREEY
.,TRBJ2-1,TRBV7-3,ASSLGTARYNEQF
.,TRBJ2-7,TRBV29-1,SVGEGVPYEQY
TRBD2,TRBJ2-5,TRBV6-6,ASSGSGGLPVAQY
TRBD2,TRBJ2-3,TRBV7-2,ASSFTGTRGLDTQY
.,TRBJ1-5,TRBV12-3/TRBV12-4,ASSFEGGAGQPQH
.,TRBJ2-5,TRBV12-3/TRBV12-4,ASSLTQGRETQY
.,TRBJ2-7,TRBV20-1,SASGGTFYEQY